This TCR beta chain appears in the sequencing data of a study of beta chain features in type 1 diabetes. The isolated RNA, all of it, was reverse transcribed, so expressed TCRB transcripts were what got sequenced. Profiling relied on immunoSEQ multiplex PCR, and the TCRdb table lists in-frame clones only, not all of them. The data show a few hundred thousand clones, 9.6% seen once. This clone showed up just a few times. With 5 bases clipped from V and 0 bases from J, the junction kept 8 bases outside the gene matches. Germline V gene lookup returns CDR1 PRHDT and CDR2 FYEKMQ (reference sequence). The CDR3 has 17 amino acids.

This clonotype was obtained from a woman aged 18-30 years in good health. The sample taken for sequencing was naive CD4+ T cells from blood. This chain links TRBV13 with TRBJ2-1; 9 bases line up with TRBD2. The chain's CDR3 is CASSGTSGYSSYNEQFF. As DNA, the CDR3 is TGTGCCAGCAGCGGCACTAGCGGGTATAGCTCCTACAATGAGCAGTTCTTC.